A selection of T cell receptor beta chains follows, all from one sample in a study of OX40 agonist ivuxolimab in advanced cancers. The assay was immunoSEQ multiplex PCR, and TCRdb's table has in-frame clones only and misses some. The table shows more than 55,000 clones, with approximately 80% occurring only once. The source material was CD4+ or CD8+ T cells sorted from blood, sampled in a trial of the OX40 agonist ivuxolimab. The receptor source for this set is an adult with an advanced solid tumor such as melanoma, head and neck, liver or kidney cancer. The CDR3 runs from the conserved cysteine through the conserved F or W. Fields, in order: D gene, V gene, clone size, J gene, CDR3 DNA, CDR3 protein. A D gene is named only where the DNA matches it firmly. Size values are once, few and many counts, or a class for expanded clones, and some rows have none.

d_call: TRBD2
v_call: TRBV7-2
clone_size: .
j_call: TRBJ2-5
cdr3_nt: TGTGCCAGCAGCCCGCGACTAGCCAATAACCAAGAGACCCAGTACTTC
cdr3_aa: CASSPRLANNQETQYF

d_call: .
v_call: TRBV7-6
clone_size: .
j_call: TRBJ2-2
cdr3_nt: TGTGCCAGCAGCTTACCGTCAGCCACCGGGGAGCTGTTTTTT
cdr3_aa: CASSLPSATGELFF

d_call: .
v_call: TRBV7-2
clone_size: .
j_call: TRBJ2-1
cdr3_nt: TGTGCCAGCAGCCCAGGGGCGGCGGGCTACAATGAGCAGTTCTTC
cdr3_aa: CASSPGAAGYNEQFF

d_call: TRBD2
v_call: TRBV7-2
clone_size: .
j_call: TRBJ2-5
cdr3_nt: TGTGCCAGCAGCCTTACTAGCGGGGCGGGGGAGACCCAGTACTTC
cdr3_aa: CASSLTSGAGETQYF

d_call: .
v_call: TRBV7-2
clone_size: .
j_call: TRBJ1-5
cdr3_nt: TGTGCCAGCGGGAATTGGCAGGGCAATCAGCCCCAGCATTTT
cdr3_aa: CASGNWQGNQPQHF

d_call: .
v_call: TRBV18
clone_size: .
j_call: TRBJ1-5
cdr3_nt: TGTGCCAGCTCAAAGACCCGTGACAGGAATCAGCCCCAGCATTTT
cdr3_aa: CASSKTRDRNQPQHF

d_call: .
v_call: TRBV7-9
clone_size: .
j_call: TRBJ1-1
cdr3_nt: TGTGCCAGCAGCTACGTCCCGGGACTTTCCGGTGAAGCTTTCTTT
cdr3_aa: CASSYVPGLSGEAFF

d_call: TRBD1
v_call: TRBV19
clone_size: .
j_call: TRBJ1-5
cdr3_nt: TGTGCCAGTAGTATACAGGGGGCGCAGCCCCAGCATTTT
cdr3_aa: CASSIQGAQPQHF

d_call: .
v_call: TRBV15
clone_size: .
j_call: TRBJ2-7
cdr3_nt: TGTGCCACCAGCAGAGAGGCCCAAAAGTCCGAGCAGTACTTC
cdr3_aa: CATSREAQKSEQYF

d_call: TRBD2
v_call: TRBV29-1
clone_size: .
j_call: TRBJ2-7
cdr3_nt: TGCAGCGTCGGGACTAGCGGAAGCTCCTACGAGCAGTACTTC
cdr3_aa: CSVGTSGSSYEQYF

d_call: TRBD1
v_call: TRBV28
clone_size: .
j_call: TRBJ2-7
cdr3_nt: TGTGCCAGCAGCTCCCCGGGACAGGGCCATCCCGAGCAGTACTTC
cdr3_aa: CASSSPGQGHPEQYF

d_call: .
v_call: TRBV5-1
clone_size: .
j_call: TRBJ1-1
cdr3_nt: TGCGCCAGCAGAGGAGGGGGTGGGATGAACACTGAAGCTTTCTTT
cdr3_aa: CASRGGGGMNTEAFF

d_call: TRBD2
v_call: TRBV29-1
clone_size: .
j_call: TRBJ2-7
cdr3_nt: TGCAGCGTTGGTCGAAGCGGGAGTTTATACGAGCAGTACTTC
cdr3_aa: CSVGRSGSLYEQYF

d_call: .
v_call: TRBV6-6
clone_size: .
j_call: TRBJ1-5
cdr3_nt: TGTGCCAGCGCCCCTCCCGGTAGCAATCAGCCCCAGCATTTT
cdr3_aa: CASAPPGSNQPQHF

d_call: .
v_call: TRBV5-1
clone_size: .
j_call: TRBJ1-5
cdr3_nt: TGCGCCAGCAGCTTGGGGGTTGTTAATCAGCCCCAGCATTTT
cdr3_aa: CASSLGVVNQPQHF

d_call: TRBD2
v_call: TRBV5-4
clone_size: .
j_call: TRBJ2-7
cdr3_nt: TGTGCCAGCAGCTTGGCCCATGCGGGAGGTTCCGAGCAGTACTTC
cdr3_aa: CASSLAHAGGSEQYF

d_call: .
v_call: TRBV5-1
clone_size: few
j_call: TRBJ2-7
cdr3_nt: TGCGCCAGCAGCCACGGACAGCCCTACGAGCAGTACTTC
cdr3_aa: CASSHGQPYEQYF

d_call: .
v_call: TRBV5-1
clone_size: few
j_call: TRBJ1-2
cdr3_nt: TGCGCCAGCAGCCAAGGGACCTTCTATGGCTACACCTTC
cdr3_aa: CASSQGTFYGYTF

d_call: TRBD1
v_call: TRBV7-8
clone_size: .
j_call: TRBJ1-1
cdr3_nt: TGTGCCAGCAGCGCCCAGGGGGGGGACACTGAAGCTTTCTTT
cdr3_aa: CASSAQGGDTEAFF

d_call: .
v_call: TRBV11-1
clone_size: .
j_call: TRBJ1-2
cdr3_nt: TGTGCCAGCAGCTCTAAGGACCTCCATGGCTACACCTTC
cdr3_aa: CASSSKDLHGYTF

d_call: .
v_call: TRBV28
clone_size: .
j_call: TRBJ2-7
cdr3_nt: TGTGCCAGCACGCCTAGCGTTAGTTACGAGCAGTACTTC
cdr3_aa: CASTPSVSYEQYF

d_call: TRBD1
v_call: TRBV11-1
clone_size: .
j_call: TRBJ2-5
cdr3_nt: TGTGCCAGCAGATCCCGGGACAGGGTTCAAGAGACCCAGTACTTC
cdr3_aa: CASRSRDRVQETQYF

d_call: TRBD2
v_call: TRBV5-6
clone_size: .
j_call: TRBJ2-5
cdr3_nt: TGTGCCAGCAGGGCGGGGGGTGAGACCCAGTACTTC
cdr3_aa: CASRAGGETQYF

d_call: .
v_call: TRBV14
clone_size: .
j_call: TRBJ1-5
cdr3_nt: TGTGCCAGCAGCCGGGGTAGCAATCAGCCCCAGCATTTT
cdr3_aa: CASSRGSNQPQHF

d_call: .
v_call: TRBV6-5
clone_size: .
j_call: TRBJ2-6
cdr3_nt: TGTGCCAGCAGACCAGACTGGTCTGGGGCCAACGTCCTGACTTTC
cdr3_aa: CASRPDWSGANVLTF

d_call: .
v_call: TRBV5-4
clone_size: once
j_call: TRBJ1-1
cdr3_nt: TGTGCCAGCAGCTTGAAAGGGCTATGGAACACTGAAGCTTTCTTT
cdr3_aa: CASSLKGLWNTEAFF

d_call: TRBD1
v_call: TRBV2
clone_size: .
j_call: TRBJ1-5
cdr3_nt: TGTGCCAGCAGGGCCGACAGGGGAAGCAATCAGCCCCAGCATTTT
cdr3_aa: CASRADRGSNQPQHF

d_call: .
v_call: TRBV7-9
clone_size: .
j_call: TRBJ2-1
cdr3_nt: TGTGCCAGCAGCCCGAATTGGCCCGACGCGAGCTCCTACAATGAGCAGTTCTTC
cdr3_aa: CASSPNWPDASSYNEQFF

d_call: .
v_call: TRBV27
clone_size: .
j_call: TRBJ1-2
cdr3_nt: TGTGCCAGCAGTTTAGGCGGGATACCCTATGGCTACACCTTC
cdr3_aa: CASSLGGIPYGYTF

d_call: TRBD2
v_call: TRBV7-2
clone_size: .
j_call: TRBJ2-7
cdr3_nt: TGTGCCAGCAGCCCTCAGAGCGGGGGCATCTCCTACGAGCAGTACTTC
cdr3_aa: CASSPQSGGISYEQYF

d_call: .
v_call: TRBV28
clone_size: .
j_call: TRBJ2-3
cdr3_nt: TGTGCCAGCGTGGTGAAGGGACTGGGCACAGATACGCAGTATTTT
cdr3_aa: CASVVKGLGTDTQYF

d_call: .
v_call: TRBV11-3
clone_size: .
j_call: TRBJ2-5
cdr3_nt: TGTGCCAGCAGCTTCGGGGGGCAGGAAGAGACCCAGTACTTC
cdr3_aa: CASSFGGQEETQYF

d_call: TRBD2
v_call: TRBV28
clone_size: once
j_call: TRBJ2-5
cdr3_nt: TGTGCCAGCAGTCCCCCGGGACTAGCGGGAGGGGGGCAAGAGACCCAGTACTTC
cdr3_aa: CASSPPGLAGGGQETQYF

d_call: TRBD1
v_call: TRBV18
clone_size: .
j_call: TRBJ2-6
cdr3_nt: TGTGCCAGCTCTACCACGGACAGGGACAACGTCCTGACTTTC
cdr3_aa: CASSTTDRDNVLTF

d_call: TRBD1
v_call: TRBV19
clone_size: .
j_call: TRBJ2-7
cdr3_nt: TGTGCCAGTAGTATGAGGGACAGAGACTACGAGCAGTACTTC
cdr3_aa: CASSMRDRDYEQYF

d_call: .
v_call: TRBV6-1
clone_size: .
j_call: TRBJ2-3
cdr3_nt: TGTGCCAGCAGTGAAGCGGCAGGTTTGACAGATACGCAGTATTTT
cdr3_aa: CASSEAAGLTDTQYF

d_call: .
v_call: TRBV5-1
clone_size: .
j_call: TRBJ2-1
cdr3_nt: TGCGCCAGCAGCTTCGGCCCGACTGGGAATCAGCAGTTCTTC
cdr3_aa: CASSFGPTGNQQFF

d_call: .
v_call: TRBV6-5
clone_size: .
j_call: TRBJ1-5
cdr3_nt: TGTGCCAGCAGTCGTCAGGGCTATCAGCCCCAGCATTTT
cdr3_aa: CASSRQGYQPQHF

d_call: TRBD2
v_call: TRBV15
clone_size: once
j_call: TRBJ2-1
cdr3_nt: TGTGCCACCAGCGACCATAGCGGGATCTACAATGAGCAGTTCTTC
cdr3_aa: CATSDHSGIYNEQFF